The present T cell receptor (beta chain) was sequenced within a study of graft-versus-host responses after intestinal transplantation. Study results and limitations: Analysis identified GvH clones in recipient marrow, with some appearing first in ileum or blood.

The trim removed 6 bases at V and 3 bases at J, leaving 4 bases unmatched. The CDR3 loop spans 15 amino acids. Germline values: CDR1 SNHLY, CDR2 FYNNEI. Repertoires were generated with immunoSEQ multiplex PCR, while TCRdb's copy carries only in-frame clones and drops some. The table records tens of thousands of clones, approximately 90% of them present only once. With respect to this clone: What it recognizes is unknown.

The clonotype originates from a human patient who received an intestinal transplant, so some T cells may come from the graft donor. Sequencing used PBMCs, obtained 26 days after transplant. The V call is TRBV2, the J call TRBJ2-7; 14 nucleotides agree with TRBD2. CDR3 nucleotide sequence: TGTGCCAGCAGCTTCGGGACTAGCGGGAGCTACGAGCAGTACTTC. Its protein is CASSFGTSGSYEQYF. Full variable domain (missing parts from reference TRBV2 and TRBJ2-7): EPEVTQTPSHQVTQMGQEVILRCVPISNHLYFYWYRQILGQKVEFLVSFYNNEISEKSEIFDDQFSVERPDGSNFTLKIRSTKLEDSAMYFCASSFGTSGSYEQYFGPGTRLTVT.